One TCR beta chain is described in this entry. The antigen remains undetermined. Trimming pared 7 bases from V and 2 bases from J, leaving 14 bases between. CDR1 is LNHNV and CDR2 is YYDKDF in the germline V gene (reference sequence). CDR3 length equals 14 residues. Produced via immunoSEQ multiplex PCR; TCRdb's table is partial and in-frame only. Counted here are tens of thousands of clones, around 89% occurring once; the ten biggest clones make up roughly 1.2%. This sample is drawn from a study of cytomegalovirus exposure and HLA in healthy donors. Study summary: A subsequent analysis stated that the 120 or so validation repertoires were run on the same platform as the 550 to 750 first-cohort repertoires. Study-level findings and limits: While the bulk of TCR sequences proved rare, some public TCRs turned up in many donors. It was 150 to 200 TCR beta chains that were listed as cytomegalovirus-associated. According to a later analysis, TCR clusters from the first cohort tended to co-occur in the 120 or so validation repertoires.

V is TRBV15 and J is TRBJ2-5; D is perhaps TRBD1 (6 bases). This sequence originates from a young woman in good health and CMV-seronegative. The specimen was PBMCs. CDR3 DNA sequence: TGTGCCACCACCGTGGGTGGACAGCAAGAGACCCAGTACTTC. This sequence encodes CATTVGGQQETQYF.